Following are 20 T cell receptor beta chains from one sample sequenced in a study of T-cell memory formation after mild COVID-19. TCRdb reprocessed the 5' RACE reads via MiXCR and lists one record per CDR3 protein. Among fewer than 550,000 distinct CDR3 sequences listed, 15% to 25% were seen once. Sequencing input: PBMCs or a T cell subset sorted from them (not recorded which). The receptors shown here come from an adult woman who had mild COVID-19 (a few samples of this study predate the infection). Cell type and time point are not known.

The CDR3 region is CASRFGPGRDTQYF. The CDR3 region has the DNA TGTGCCAGCAGGTTTGGCCCAGGACGAGATACGCAGTATTTT. This chain connects TRBV12-3 or TRBV12-4 to TRBJ2-3; D not resolved. V lost 6 bases and J lost 5, with 15 bases in between. There are 14 residues in the CDR3.

A single count supports this clonotype. The genes are TRBV19 and TRBJ2-1, with D tentatively TRBD2 (6 bases). The CDR3 spans 15 residues. Germline V gives CDR1 LNHDA, CDR2 SQIVND (reference sequence). V lost 3 bases and J lost 1, with 10 bases in between. DNA for the CDR3: TGTGCCAGTAGTATGGGTAGCGGATCCTACAATGAGCAGTTCTTC. It yields the protein CASSMGSGSYNEQFF. Drawing the rest from reference TRBV19 and TRBJ2-1, the complete variable domain is DGGITQSPKYLFRKEGQNVTLSCEQNLNHDAMYWYRQDPGQGLRLIYYSQIVNDFQKGDIAEGYSVSREKKESFPLTVTSAQKNPTAFYLCASSMGSGSYNEQFFGPGTRLTVL.

The CDR3: CATSSRTQAASTDTQYF. For the CDR3, the DNA is TGTGCCACCAGCAGTAGGACGCAAGCTGCTAGCACAGATACGCAGTATTTT. The genes are TRBV15 and TRBJ2-3; D is ambiguous. Germline V gene data show CDR1 as LNHNV and CDR2 as YYDKDF (reference sequence). CDR3 length: 17 residues. V lost 3 bases to trimming and J lost 0 bases, with 16 bases between them.

This clonotype appeared a few times. The chain joins TRBV15 to TRBJ1-2; unclear D gene. CDR1 and CDR2 from the germline V gene are LNHNV and YYDKDF (reference sequence). This CDR3 contains 14 residues. With 0 bases removed from V and 6 bases from J, the gap between germline ends came to 11 bases. CDR3 in DNA: TGTGCCACCAGCAGAGAAGTAATGCAGGATGGCTACACCTTC. The encoded protein is CATSREVMQDGYTF.

In its sample, this clonotype was seen a few times. The gene calls are TRBV7-2 and TRBJ1-1, with a weak D call TRBD1 (5 bases). CDR1 is SGHTA and CDR2 is FQGNSA in the germline V gene. Trimming removed 5 bases at V and 1 base at J, with 20 bases between. This CDR3 has 17 residues. The CDR3 DNA reads as TGTGCCAGCAGCATACGGACGAGGGGCGAATCGAACACTGAAGCTTTCTTT. It yields the protein CASSIRTRGESNTEAFF.

This clonotype was observed at least ten times. One end of the junction is discordant with germline, which a read error may explain. The rearrangement uses TRBV7-7 and TRBJ2-1; D gene unclear. Germline CDR1 SSHAT, CDR2 FNYEAQ (reference sequence). The CDR3 runs 15 residues. The CDR3 bases are TGTGCTAGCAGCTCCACAGCGAGCTCCTACAATGAGCAGTTCTTC. This translates into CASSSTASSYNEQFF.

This clonotype was detected only a few times. The V gene is TRBV5-1, the J gene TRBJ2-3; TRBD2 matches at 13 bases. The CDR3 runs to 16 residues. Germline CDR1 SGHRS, CDR2 YFSETQ. The junction had 4 bases not matched to a gene; V was cut back by 4 bases and J by 2 bases. The CDR3, as DNA: TGCGCCAGCAGCGTGACTAGCGGGGGGTTCACAGATACGCAGTATTTT. It specifies CASSVTSGGFTDTQYF.

J is TRBJ2-2 and V is TRBV5-4; the D call may be TRBD1 or TRBD2 (6 bases each). V was shortened by 0 bases and J by 6 bases, with 12 bases between the two germline ends. Germline V gene sequence: CDR1 SGHNT, CDR2 YYREEE (reference sequence). The CDR3 covers 15 residues. The CDR3 coding sequence is TGTGCCAGCAGCTTGGGGGGGGCGGAGGCCGGGGAGCTGTTTTTT. Its protein is CASSLGGAEAGELFF.

This clonotype was observed a handful of times. J is TRBJ1-5 and V is TRBV2; the match to TRBD1 covers 12 bases. Trimming at V came to 6 bases and at J to 1 base, leaving 1 base not matched to a gene. CDR3 length: 15 amino acids. The germline V gene has CDR1 SNHLY and CDR2 FYNNEI. CDR3 residues: CASRGQGASNQPQHF. DNA for the CDR3: TGTGCCAGCAGGGGACAGGGGGCCAGCAATCAGCCCCAGCATTTT. The full variable domain, completed using reference TRBV2 and TRBJ1-5, is EPEVTQTPSHQVTQMGQEVILRCVPISNHLYFYWYRQILGQKVEFLVSFYNNEISEKSEIFDDQFSVERPDGSNFTLKIRSTKLEDSAMYFCASRGQGASNQPQHFGDGTRLSIL.

The J gene is TRBJ2-3, the V gene TRBV11-2; TRBD2 matches 10 bases. V lost 4 bases to trimming and J lost 6 bases; unmatched junction nucleotides: 10. Germline CDR1 is SGHAT and CDR2 is FQNNGV. This CDR3 contains 16 residues. The CDR3 nucleotides read TGTGCCAGCAGCTCTCGGACTAGCGGAAGGGGGGATACGCAGTATTTT. Translation gives CASSSRTSGRGDTQYF.

The CDR3 DNA reads as TGTGCCAGCAGCGTAGGGTGGGAGGGGACAGATACGCAGTATTTT. Translation gives CASSVGWEGTDTQYF. The chain employs TRBV9 and TRBJ2-3, with 7 bases matching TRBD2. The CDR3 spans 15 residues. Germline CDR1 SGDLS, CDR2 YYNGEE. Germline trimming cut 0 bases from V and 3 bases from J; bases unmatched to any gene: 4. The entire variable domain, with the rest obtained from reference TRBV9 and TRBJ2-3, is as follows: DSGVTQTPKHLITATGQRVTLRCSPRSGDLSVYWYQQSLDQGLQFLIQYYNGEERAKGNILERFSAQQFPDLHSELNLSSLELGDSALYFCASSVGWEGTDTQYFGPGTRLTVL.

The chain combines TRBV20-1 with TRBJ1-5, with D possibly being TRBD1 (5 bases). Germline assignment: CDR1 DFQATT and CDR2 SNEGSKA (reference sequence). V was clipped by 6 bases and J by 2 bases, with 17 bases between them. This CDR3 spans 15 amino acids. The CDR3 is CSAPPWGGGNQPQHF. CDR3 bases: TGCAGTGCCCCACCCTGGGGGGGAGGCAATCAGCCCCAGCATTTT.

This clonotype was counted a few times. The V gene is TRBV11-3, the J gene TRBJ2-7, with D possibly matching TRBD1 (5 bases). V was trimmed by 3 bases and J by 6 bases, leaving 24 bases between them. This CDR3 has 17 residues. Germline V CDR1 and CDR2: SGHNT, YENEEA. For the CDR3, the DNA is TGTGCCAGCAGCTTGCAGGGTTTGCGCCCTGAAGGCTTCGAGCAGTACTTC. Protein: CASSLQGLRPEGFEQYF.

The table lists this clonotype with a few counts. CDR3 residues: CASSLEGASIIGYTF. CDR3 bases: TGTGCCAGCAGCTTAGAAGGTGCGTCTATAATTGGCTACACCTTC. The chain combines TRBV7-2 with TRBJ1-2, with unresolved D. V shed 1 base and J shed 7 bases, with 16 bases lying between them. The CDR3 is 15 residues long. The V gene's germline CDR1 is SGHTA and CDR2 FQGNSA.

This clonotype was detected only a few times. This sequence joins TRBV9 and TRBJ2-3; 9 bases are a match to TRBD2. J lost 4 bases, V lost 0 bases, and 6 bases had no gene match. Germline V gene data show CDR1 as SGDLS and CDR2 as YYNGEE. This CDR3 contains 16 residues. Here the CDR3 DNA reads TGTGCCAGCAGCGTAGGCCCCGCGGGAGGGGCAGATACGCAGTATTTT. This codes for CASSVGPAGGADTQYF. Full variable domain (remainder filled in from reference TRBV9 and TRBJ2-3): DSGVTQTPKHLITATGQRVTLRCSPRSGDLSVYWYQQSLDQGLQFLIQYYNGEERAKGNILERFSAQQFPDLHSELNLSSLELGDSALYFCASSVGPAGGADTQYFGPGTRLTVL.

This chain connects TRBV5-6 to TRBJ2-2; 12 bases fit TRBD2. Germline-derived CDR1 and CDR2 are SGHDT and YYEEEE. The V and J ends lost 4 bases and 1 base, in that order; junction bases with no gene match: 5. The CDR3 length is 17 residues. The CDR3 protein is CASSPSTSGGNTGELFF. Here the CDR3 DNA reads TGTGCCAGCAGCCCGTCGACTAGCGGGGGGAACACCGGGGAGCTGTTTTTT. Using reference TRBV5-6 and TRBJ2-2 for the parts outside the CDR3, the full variable domain is DAGVTQSPTHLIKTRGQQVTLRCSPKSGHDTVSWYQQALGQGPQFIFQYYEEEERQRGNFPDRFSGHQFPNYSSELNVNALLLGDSALYLCASSPSTSGGNTGELFFGEGSRLTVL.

J is TRBJ2-7 and V is TRBV20-1; 12 nucleotides align to TRBD2. Germline V gene sequence: CDR1 DFQATT, CDR2 SNEGSKA (reference sequence). Trimming cost V 5 bases and J 4 bases; bases outside gene matches: 9. CDR3 length: 15 residues. CDR3 sequence: CSAPPLAGGLYEQYF. CDR3 sequence (DNA): TGCAGTGCTCCACCTCTAGCGGGAGGGCTGTACGAGCAGTACTTC.

The chain couples TRBV7-3 to TRBJ2-5; D might be TRBD2 (6 bases). The CDR3 is 16 residues long. Trimming pared 5 bases from V and 4 bases from J, leaving 20 bases between. Germline CDR1 is SGHTA and CDR2 is FQGTGA. Written as DNA, the CDR3 is TGTGCCAGCAGCCAAGGTGTAGGAGGGCAGGGAGAGACCCAGTACTTC. Its protein product is CASSQGVGGQGETQYF.

This clonotype was counted only a few times. The gene calls are TRBV4-2 and TRBJ2-7; TRBD2 aligns across 7 bases. Germline CDR1 reads LGHNA; CDR2 reads YNFKEQ. Germline trimming cut 0 bases from V and 4 bases from J; bases unmatched to any gene: 18. The length of the CDR3 is 19 residues. The CDR3 DNA is TGTGCCAGCAGCCAAGATCGGGCGAAGGGCACCGGGACTAATTACGAGCAGTACTTC. The encoded protein is CASSQDRAKGTGTNYEQYF.

This clonotype was seen only a few times. The V gene is TRBV14, the J gene TRBJ2-1; D is undetermined. V dropped 8 bases and J dropped 0 bases, with 11 bases sitting between them. CDR1 and CDR2 from the germline V gene are SGHDN and FVKESK. This CDR3 contains 14 residues. CDR3 DNA: TGTGCCAGCTCCGACCTCATCTCCTACAATGAGCAGTTCTTC. Encoded protein: CASSDLISYNEQFF.